The 30 T cell receptor beta chains presented below share a single source sample, sequenced in a study of regulatory T cells in long-lasting Graves disease. Time point: persistent/refractory GD, antithyroid drugs over 5 years with positive TRAb. The TCR library was made from RNA that had been extracted from PBMCs in TRIzol. Assembly of TCR beta libraries relied on iRepertoire HTBI primers together with Arm-PCR of CDR3 regions. TCRdb re-analysed the multiplex PCR reads in MiXCR, keeping a single row per CDR3 protein. This table holds fewer than 400,000 distinct CDR3 sequences, less than 25% found once. The sample in question was peripheral blood mononuclear cells (PBMCs), obtained when the disease was refractory, from a patient treated with antithyroid drugs. The origin of the receptors is a female donor with Graves disease.

The rearrangement uses TRBV20-1 and TRBJ2-5; D may correspond to TRBD1 or TRBD2 (5 bases each). V lost 5 bases and J lost 5, with 18 bases in between. Germline values: CDR1 DFQATT, CDR2 SNEGSKA (reference sequence). This CDR3 contains 14 residues. In DNA form, the CDR3 reads TGCAGTGCTCCCCCGGGGCCAGCAGGGGAGACCCAGTACTTC. This gives the protein CSAPPGPAGETQYF.

The chain links TRBV29-1 to TRBJ1-1; 7 bases line up with TRBD1. Per the germline V gene, CDR1 is SQVTM and CDR2 is ANQGSEA. The junction had 6 bases not matched to a gene; V was cut back by 1 base and J by 1 base. There are 15 residues in the CDR3. The CDR3 is CSVEGGRTGNTEAFF. In nucleotides, the CDR3 is TGCAGCGTTGAAGGAGGACGGACAGGGAACACTGAAGCTTTCTTT. Filled out from reference TRBV29-1 and TRBJ1-1, the complete variable domain reads SAVISQKPSRDICQRGTSLTIQCQVDSQVTMMFWYRQQPGQSLTLIATANQGSEATYESGFVIDKFPISRPNLTFSTLTVSNMSPEDSSIYLCSVEGGRTGNTEAFFGQGTRLTVV.

V and J are TRBV20-1 and TRBJ2-1; a weak D match, TRBD2 (6 bases). This CDR3 spans 14 amino acids. The V end lost 6 bases, the J end lost 4 bases, and 16 bases lay between the germline ends. The V gene's germline CDR1 is DFQATT and CDR2 SNEGSKA (reference sequence). CDR3 region: CSAEGGRTYNEQFF. The CDR3, as DNA: TGCAGTGCGGAGGGTGGGAGAACATACAATGAGCAGTTCTTC.

CDR3 sequence (DNA): TGTGCCAGCTCACCACTGTCAATTCAGGGCCTGACCTACGAGCAGTACTTC. Translation gives CASSPLSIQGLTYEQYF. The V call is TRBV18, the J call TRBJ2-7; D possibly corresponds to TRBD1 (5 bases). V dropped 1 base and J dropped 2 bases, with 18 bases sitting between them. The CDR3 extends over 17 amino acids. CDR1 and CDR2 (germline): KGHSH, LQKENI.

The rearrangement joins TRBV30 to TRBJ1-2; 9 bases fit TRBD1. Trimming cost V 5 bases and J 0 bases; bases outside gene matches: 7. The CDR3 loop spans 15 amino acids. CDR1 and CDR2 from the germline V gene are GTSNPN and SVGIG (reference sequence). DNA for the CDR3: TGTGCCTGGGGGACAGGGACCCATACTAACTATGGCTACACCTTC. Its protein is CAWGTGTHTNYGYTF.

A note on this clonotype: The junction departs from the called germline gene at one end, perhaps through a read error. The chain joins TRBV28 to TRBJ1-5, with D uncertain. Germline CDR1 is MDHEN and CDR2 is SYDVKM. The CDR3 runs to 13 residues. CDR3 amino acids: CASSLLGNQPRHF. The CDR3 DNA sequence: TGTGCCAGCAGTTTGCTGGGGAATCAGCCCCGGCATTTT.

This clonotype occurred a few times. A read error may be the cause here, since a much bigger clone is one base away. Because it lacks the conserved phenylalanine or tryptophan at the end, this CDR3 is likely a read error. The chain has TRBV27 and TRBJ1-5, with D tentatively TRBD1 (5 bases). Trimming shortened V by 6 bases and J by 2 bases, and 20 bases separated the two germline ends. Germline V gives CDR1 MNHEY, CDR2 SMNVEV (reference sequence). This CDR3 comprises 17 residues. The CDR3 bases are TGTGCCAGCAGCCCGCGCGGGACCGACTGGGGCAATCAGCCCCAGCATCTT. It specifies CASSPRGTDWGNQPQHL.

The V and J genes are TRBV7-2 and TRBJ1-1, with TRBD1 matching 7 bases. CDR1 is SGHTA, CDR2 FQGNSA, per germline. The CDR3 is made up of 14 amino acids. Losses at the gene ends were 5 bases for V and 1 base for J; bases not matched to a gene: 4. DNA for the CDR3: TGTGCCAGCAGCGCGAGACAGGGGAACACTGAAGCTTTCTTT. Translation gives CASSARQGNTEAFF.

To note about this clonotype: This may be a read error, as it is one base from a much larger clone. The V call is TRBV12-3 or TRBV12-4, the J call TRBJ2-5, with TRBD1 matching 12 bases. J was trimmed by 9 bases and V by 8 bases; bases with no gene match: 13. CDR3 length: 15 residues. CDR3 DNA: TGTGCCAGCCAGTCCGGGACAGGGGGCCGGGAGGCCCAGTACTTC. Translation: CASQSGTGGREAQYF.

This clonotype appeared many times. The V call is TRBV6-1, the J call TRBJ1-6, with D uncertain. Germline loops: CDR1 MNHNS, CDR2 SASEGT. Deletions cut 6 bases from V and 6 bases from J, with 15 bases between. The CDR3 totals 15 residues. The CDR3 DNA sequence: TGTGCCAGCAGCCCGATCCTTCTTTCTAATTCACCCCTCCACTTT. This translates into CASSPILLSNSPLHF.

The rearrangement uses TRBV6-1 and TRBJ2-7, with 9 bases identical to TRBD2. This CDR3 spans 14 amino acids. Germline V gene lookup returns CDR1 MNHNS and CDR2 SASEGT. V trimming: 5 bases; J trimming: 6 bases; junction bases outside the gene matches: 8. CDR3 nucleotides: TGTGCCAGCAGTACCCCTGCGGGAGGGGGCGAGCAGTACTTC. Protein sequence: CASSTPAGGGEQYF.

The table lists this clonotype with many counts. The chain joins TRBV28 to TRBJ2-2, with 8 bases lining up with TRBD2. J gave up 2 bases and V 2 bases, and 10 bases lay outside the gene matches. Germline assignment: CDR1 MDHEN and CDR2 SYDVKM. The CDR3 is made up of 18 amino acids. As DNA, the CDR3 is TGTGCCAGCAGTTTAGACCACGCTAGCGGGCGTAACACCGGGGAGCTGTTTTTT. Translated, it gives CASSLDHASGRNTGELFF. The full variable domain, in which reference TRBV28 and TRBJ2-2 provide the parts outside the CDR3, is DVKVTQSSRYLVKRTGEKVFLECVQDMDHENMFWYRQDPGLGLRLIYFSYDVKMKEKGDIPEGYSVSREKKERFSLILESASTNQTSMYLCASSLDHASGRNTGELFFGEGSRLTVL.

As regards this clonotype: A much larger clone lies one base from this, so it may be a read error. The CDR3 spells CATSDPRTRAETQYF. DNA for the CDR3: TGTGCCACCAGTGACCCGCGGACAAGGGCGGAGACCCAGTACTTC. This rearrangement joins TRBV24-1 to TRBJ2-5; D is perhaps TRBD1 (5 bases). V lost 4 bases and J 5 bases, leaving 16 bases between the germline ends. CDR3 length: 15 amino acids. Per germline, CDR1 KGHDR and CDR2 SFDVKD.

The CDR3 region has the DNA TGCAGCGTACTAGCGGGAGTTCAGTACTTC. The encoded protein is CSVLAGVQYF. The gene calls are TRBV29-1 and TRBJ2-7; 11 bases fit TRBD2. V lost 6 bases, J lost 10 bases, and 2 bases stayed unmatched. Per the germline V gene, CDR1 is SQVTM and CDR2 is ANQGSEA. CDR3 size: 10 residues.

V is TRBV6-1 and J is TRBJ2-5, with a possible D match to TRBD2 (6 bases). The V gene lost 7 bases and the J gene lost 4 bases, with 13 bases spanning the gap. Germline lookup yields CDR1 MNHNS and CDR2 SASEGT. This CDR3 comprises 13 residues. For the CDR3, the DNA is TGTGCCAGCAAAATGGGGGGTTTAGAGACCCAGTACTTC. This encodes CASKMGGLETQYF.

This clonotype was counted only a few times. V usage is TRBV4-1 and J usage is TRBJ2-5, with 7 bases matching TRBD1. Germline CDR1 and CDR2: MGHRA and YSYEKL. The J segment lost 4 bases and the V segment lost 5 bases, leaving 10 bases of the junction unmatched. The CDR3 loop spans 15 amino acids. CDR3 protein: CASSSRQGGRETQYF. As DNA, the CDR3 is TGCGCCAGCAGCTCCCGACAGGGCGGCCGAGAGACCCAGTACTTC.

This chain connects TRBV9 to TRBJ1-4; weak D call: TRBD1 (5 bases). V lost 3 bases, J lost 5 bases, and 14 bases lay in between. Germline V lookup: CDR1 SGDLS, CDR2 YYNGEE. CDR3 size: 15 residues. The CDR3 DNA sequence: TGTGCCAGCAGCGCCGCCGGGACGGAAAATGAAAAACTGTTTTTT. Translation: CASSAAGTENEKLFF.

The chain joins TRBV4-2 to TRBJ2-5, with TRBD2 as a possible D gene (6 bases). Trimming removed 0 bases at V and 7 bases at J, with 12 bases between. Germline V CDR1 and CDR2: LGHNA, YNFKEQ. The CDR3 length is 14 residues. CDR3 amino acids: CASSQDWGAGTQYF. The CDR3 nucleotides are TGTGCCAGCAGCCAAGATTGGGGAGCGGGGACCCAGTACTTC.

CDR3 loop: CASSLGGGFHEQYF. As DNA, the CDR3 is TGTGCCAGCTCCCTCGGGGGGGGGTTCCACGAGCAGTACTTC. The chain joins TRBV7-9 to TRBJ2-7; TRBD2 agrees at 8 bases. The CDR3 runs to 14 residues. The ends lost 8 bases at V and 5 bases at J; junction bases unmatched: 11. The germline CDR1 and CDR2 sequences are SEHNR and FQNEAQ (reference sequence).

Many counts were recorded for this clonotype. The chain has TRBV7-2 and TRBJ2-7, with a possible D match to TRBD2 (6 bases). Germline V gene lookup returns CDR1 SGHTA and CDR2 FQGNSA. Trimming removed 1 base at V and 5 bases at J, with 12 bases between. This CDR3 region has 14 residues. The CDR3 region is CASSLGPWGDEQYF. Here the CDR3 DNA reads TGTGCCAGCAGCTTAGGGCCCTGGGGGGACGAGCAGTACTTC.

This clonotype was recorded many times. Here the CDR3 DNA reads TGTGCCAGCAGTTACGTCGGCAGGGGGTCGAATTCACCCCTCCACTTT. This sequence encodes CASSYVGRGSNSPLHF. The V gene is TRBV6-2 or TRBV6-3, the J gene TRBJ1-6; 7 bases are shared with TRBD1. Germline V gene lookup returns CDR1 MNHEY and CDR2 SVGEGT. The CDR3 is 16 amino acids. Trimming at V came to 2 bases and at J to 7 bases, leaving 8 bases not matched to a gene.

This chain links TRBV6-2 or TRBV6-3 with TRBJ2-2; D perhaps matches TRBD2 (6 bases). Per the germline V gene, CDR1 is MNHEY and CDR2 is SVGEGT. The V gene lost 0 bases and the J gene lost 2 bases, with 13 bases spanning the gap. The CDR3 runs to 17 residues. The CDR3 spells CASSYSGTGKNTGELFF. The DNA of the CDR3 is TGTGCCAGCAGTTACTCTGGGACTGGAAAAAACACCGGGGAGCTGTTTTTT.

This clonotype was found a few times. V gene TRBV5-1 combines with J gene TRBJ1-6; D is undetermined. The CDR3 length is 13 residues. Germline V CDR1 and CDR2: SGHRS, YFSETQ. V was pared by 7 bases and J by 3 bases, with 8 bases between. In DNA, the CDR3 is TGCGCCAGCCGTATTGACTATAATTCACCCCTCCACTTT. Residues: CASRIDYNSPLHF.

This clonotype was seen many times. The CDR3 protein is CASSLYGLANSYEQYF. CDR3 coding DNA: TGTGCCAGCAGTCTATATGGGCTAGCGAATTCCTACGAGCAGTACTTC. This sequence joins TRBV27 and TRBJ2-7; possibly TRBD2 for D (6 bases). Germline V gene lookup returns CDR1 MNHEY and CDR2 SMNVEV (reference sequence). CDR3 length: 16 residues. V lost 5 bases and J 1 base, leaving 18 bases between the germline ends.

This chain connects TRBV6-1 to TRBJ1-1, with D maybe TRBD1 (5 bases). The V gene lost 8 bases and the J gene lost 1 base, with 11 bases spanning the gap. Per germline, CDR1 MNHNS and CDR2 SASEGT. This CDR3 is built from 13 residues. Here the CDR3 DNA reads TGTGCCAGCCTACGGGGCCAGAACACTGAAGCTTTCTTT. Protein: CASLRGQNTEAFF.

Concerning this clonotype: A much larger clone differs from this one at a single base, so this may be a read error. This likely comes from a read error, as the CDR3 has no conserved phenylalanine or tryptophan at its end. The chain has TRBV6-1 and TRBJ1-2; no reliable D call. The ends were cut back, 6 bases at V and 5 bases at J, with 13 bases in the middle. The CDR3 is 13 amino acids. Germline loops: CDR1 MNHNS, CDR2 SASEGT. The CDR3 DNA reads TGTGCCAGCAGCTATACCTCCGTATATGGCTACACCCTC. Its translation is CASSYTSVYGYTL.

This clonotype was picked up a small number of times. V gene TRBV19 combines with J gene TRBJ1-6; no reliable D call. V lost 6 bases, J lost 9 bases, and 12 bases lay in between. This CDR3 contains 13 residues. CDR1 and CDR2 from the germline V gene are LNHDA and SQIVND (reference sequence). The CDR3 protein is CASREALSSPLHF. The CDR3 coding sequence is TGTGCCAGTAGGGAAGCTTTGAGTTCACCCCTCCACTTT.

This clonotype showed up just a few times. This chain uses TRBV20-1 with TRBJ1-6, with TRBD1 matching 7 bases. Germline V gene lookup returns CDR1 DFQATT and CDR2 SNEGSKA (reference sequence). The J segment lost 2 bases and the V segment lost 3 bases, leaving 4 bases of the junction unmatched. The length of the CDR3 is 15 residues. CDR3 protein: CSARPQGAYNSPLHF. DNA of the CDR3: TGCAGTGCTAGGCCCCAGGGGGCCTATAATTCACCCCTCCACTTT.

The chain couples TRBV2 to TRBJ2-5; 8 bases fit TRBD2. Germline CDR1 and CDR2: SNHLY and FYNNEI. CDR3 size: 14 residues. Trimming at V came to 4 bases and at J to 5 bases, leaving 6 bases not matched to a gene. The CDR3 is CASSAVSGKETQYF. CDR3 DNA: TGTGCCAGCAGTGCAGTTAGCGGGAAGGAGACCCAGTACTTC.

This CDR3 is CASSSDRGQGEAFF. The CDR3 DNA sequence: TGTGCCAGTAGTTCCGATCGGGGCCAGGGAGAAGCTTTCTTT. The rearrangement links TRBV19 to TRBJ1-1; TRBD1 is a possible D gene (5 bases). Deletions cut 5 bases from V and 8 bases from J, with 18 bases between. The germline V gene has CDR1 LNHDA and CDR2 SQIVND (reference sequence). The CDR3 is 14 residues long. Based on the CDR3 plus reference TRBV19 and TRBJ1-1, the full variable domain is DGGITQSPKYLFRKEGQNVTLSCEQNLNHDAMYWYRQDPGQGLRLIYYSQIVNDFQKGDIAEGYSVSREKKESFPLTVTSAQKNPTAFYLCASSSDRGQGEAFFGQGTRLTVV.